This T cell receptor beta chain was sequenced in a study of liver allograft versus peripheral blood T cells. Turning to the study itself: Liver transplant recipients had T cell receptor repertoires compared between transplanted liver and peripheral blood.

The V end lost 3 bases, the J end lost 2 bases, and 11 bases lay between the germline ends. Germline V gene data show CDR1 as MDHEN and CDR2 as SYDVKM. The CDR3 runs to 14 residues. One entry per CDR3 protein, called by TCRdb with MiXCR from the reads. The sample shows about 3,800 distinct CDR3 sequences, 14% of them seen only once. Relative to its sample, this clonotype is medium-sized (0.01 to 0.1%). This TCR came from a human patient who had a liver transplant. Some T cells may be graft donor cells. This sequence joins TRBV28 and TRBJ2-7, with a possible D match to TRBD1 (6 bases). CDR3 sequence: CASSLMGDTYEQYF. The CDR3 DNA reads TGTGCCAGCAGTTTGATGGGGGACACCTACGAGCAGTACTTC.